This T cell receptor (beta chain) was documented in a study of T cells in women clearing cervical HPV infection (dated by TCRdb to the late 2010s). Turning to the overall study: The cases were 25 women with histologically confirmed HPV16-related CIN3 or worse, and 2 of these cases were invasive cancers. The roughly 23 controls were women who cleared a single incident HPV16 infection within 12 months without developing precancer or cancer. Blood from cases was drawn at the visit where the lesion was first identified, while blood from controls was drawn once the infection was no longer detected. For cases, a median interval of approximately 140 days, with an interquartile range of about 80 to 200 days, was observed between lesion detection and blood sampling. Because only a few women had HLA typing data, the possibility that HLA type acted as a confounder could not be ruled out. The exploratory proof-of-principle case-control study was nested within the Guanacaste HPV Natural History Study in Costa Rica and compared TCR repertoires across cervical HPV16 outcomes. Cases were matched to controls by age within five years and by the year the sample was collected. Cases had a median age of roughly 30 years compared with 38 for controls, and baseline characteristics showed no significant differences between the groups. The parent cohort enrolled 10,000 or so women aged 18 or older in Guanacaste, Costa Rica, during about 1992 to 1995 and followed them for more than 6 years. Five blinded duplicates per group were added as quality controls, so that roughly 60 samples were obtained: some 50 participants and 10 replicates. Beyond this particular receptor, the publication reports: CIN3+ cases had significantly higher TCR repertoire richness than controls across sequencing depths, but evenness did not differ between the groups. The cross-sectional design could not show whether associations preceded infection or resulted from it; effector/memory subsets and HPV-specific T cells were not isolated. Random forest classifiers combining richness and V gene abundances distinguished cases from controls with an estimated AUC of 0.8 to 0.9. Because the number of T cells in each sample was unknown, differences in richness could reflect differing T-cell content rather than repertoire biology.

TCR beta CDR3 regions were amplified by multiplex PCR from an average of approximately 1,200 ng genomic DNA per sample using the immunoSEQ assay. The assay corrected primer bias using a complete synthetic TCR repertoire to establish an amplification baseline. The amplicons were sequenced on the Illumina platform. The original methods were these. Sequence errors were corrected by clustering with frequency ratios and a modified nearest-neighbor algorithm, and the sequences were then analyzed in the immunoSEQ Analyzer using IMGT gene definitions. At each rarefaction depth, TCR richness and evenness were averaged across 20 rarefaction repeats, and any sample with fewer sequences than the depth was left out. Relative abundances of V, D and J genes were compared between groups using Wilcoxon rank sum tests, with FDR correction applied. An intraclass correlation of about 96% for TCR richness and an average of roughly 83% across 60 to 80 gene segments were obtained from the blinded duplicates. TCRdb stores this immuneACCESS table with in-frame sequences only. Part of the clones is absent; in the studies checked, under half of the shortfall reflects unresolved V genes, and no reason is known for the rest. V, J and clone size are taken as reported in that table, and D and trimming were inferred from the DNA itself. The record for this sample contains around 20,000 clones. Around 5% of the sample belongs to the ten largest clones.

Remarks on this clone: Its antigen remains unidentified.

Every participant had a single incident cervical HPV16 infection, and prevalent HPV16 infections were excluded. Cervical HPV DNA was detected by MY09/MY11 PCR, and genotyping was performed by dot-blot hybridization. Around 15 mL of heparinized blood were centrifuged, and the buffy coat was split into aliquots, frozen at -30 degrees C, and then kept at -80 degrees C. QIAGEN kits were used to extract genomic DNA from the buffy coat specimens. The source is a woman aged 18 to 75 with a cervical HPV16 infection that either progressed to CIN3+ or cleared (not recorded which). The source material was blood buffy coat.

CDR3 loop: CASSLAFVGTDTQYF. The part of the CDR3 DNA that was read is TGTGCCAGCAGCCTCGCGTTCGTAGGCACAGATACG. The chain employs TRBV11-2 and TRBJ2-3, with the identity of the D gene unclear. The read ends 3 residues before the CDR3 terminus; that terminus is restored from the germline J gene. The CDR3 sequence holds 15 residues, the cysteine and phenylalanine included. Of the CDR3's DNA, 36 bases were read; they are in frame from base 1. Taken from the germline V gene, the CDR1 and CDR2 loops are SGHAT and FQNNGV. The junction carries 13 bases between V and J, which are trimmed by 5 bases and 1 base respectively.